Here is one T cell receptor beta chain with its context. As yet, its antigen is unknown. Trimming removed 7 bases from V and 8 bases from J, with 11 bases in between. Per germline, CDR1 MNHNS and CDR2 SASEGT. CDR3 length equals 12 residues. Here immunoSEQ multiplex PCR was the method, and the copy in TCRdb shows in-frame clones only, minus some. The sample lists approximately 200,000 clones, roughly 81% occurring once. The data originate from a study of cytomegalovirus exposure and HLA in healthy donors. Study summary: The 600 to 800 first-cohort repertoires shared a platform with the approximately 120 validation repertoires, as reported in a later analysis.

Points from the study as a whole: Rarity characterized most TCR sequences, yet some public TCRs appeared in many donors. There were 150 to 200 TCR beta chains listed as cytomegalovirus-associated.

V and J are TRBV6-1 and TRBJ2-2; a possible D gene is TRBD2 (5 bases). Material: PBMCs. The sequence was collected from a woman aged 25-40 years in good health and CMV-seronegative. The chain's CDR3 is CASTLERGELFF. CDR3 coding DNA: TGTGCCAGCACCCTGGAGCGGGGGGAGCTGTTTTTT.